This TCR beta chain was captured in a study of blood T cell repertoires in COVID-19. This clone has just one count. TCRdb's table, derived via immunoSEQ multiplex PCR, lists solely in-frame clones and lacks some. The sample lists 100,000 or so clones, about 89% seen once, with roughly 0.99% in the top ten. The CDR3 length is 16 residues. Germline V gene data show CDR1 as SGHTA and CDR2 as FQGTGA. V trimming: 5 bases; J trimming: 4 bases; junction bases outside the gene matches: 7. This sequence originates from a man in his sixties with acute or convalescent COVID-19. The source material was peripheral blood. The chain is built from TRBV7-3 and TRBJ2-1; 11 nucleotides match TRBD2. The CDR3 region is CASSPMTSGTYNEQFF. The DNA of the CDR3 is TGTGCCAGCAGCCCAATGACTAGCGGGACGTACAATGAGCAGTTCTTC. The entire variable domain, with the rest obtained from reference TRBV7-3 and TRBJ2-1, is as follows: GAGVSQTPSNKVTEKGKYVELRCDPISGHTALYWYRQSLGQGPEFLIYFQGTGAADDSGLPNDRFFAVRPEGSVSTLKIQRTERGDSAVYLCASSPMTSGTYNEQFFGPGTRLTVL.